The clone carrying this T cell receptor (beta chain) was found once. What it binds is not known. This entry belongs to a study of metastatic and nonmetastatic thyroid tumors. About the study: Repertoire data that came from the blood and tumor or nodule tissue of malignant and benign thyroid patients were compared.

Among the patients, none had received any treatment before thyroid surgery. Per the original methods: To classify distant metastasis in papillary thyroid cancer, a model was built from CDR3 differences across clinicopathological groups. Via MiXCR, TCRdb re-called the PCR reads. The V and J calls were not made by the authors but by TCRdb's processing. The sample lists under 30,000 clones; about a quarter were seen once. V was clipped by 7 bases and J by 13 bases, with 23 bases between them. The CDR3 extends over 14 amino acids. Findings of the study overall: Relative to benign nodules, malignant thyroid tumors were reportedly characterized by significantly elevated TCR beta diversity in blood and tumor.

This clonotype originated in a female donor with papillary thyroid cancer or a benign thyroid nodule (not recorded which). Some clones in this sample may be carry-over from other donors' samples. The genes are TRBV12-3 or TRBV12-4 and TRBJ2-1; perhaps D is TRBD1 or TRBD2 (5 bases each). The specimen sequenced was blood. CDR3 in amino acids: CASIQVYGAGDQFF. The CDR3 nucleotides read TGTGCCAGCATCCAAGTATATGGGGCGGGTGATCAGTTCTTC.